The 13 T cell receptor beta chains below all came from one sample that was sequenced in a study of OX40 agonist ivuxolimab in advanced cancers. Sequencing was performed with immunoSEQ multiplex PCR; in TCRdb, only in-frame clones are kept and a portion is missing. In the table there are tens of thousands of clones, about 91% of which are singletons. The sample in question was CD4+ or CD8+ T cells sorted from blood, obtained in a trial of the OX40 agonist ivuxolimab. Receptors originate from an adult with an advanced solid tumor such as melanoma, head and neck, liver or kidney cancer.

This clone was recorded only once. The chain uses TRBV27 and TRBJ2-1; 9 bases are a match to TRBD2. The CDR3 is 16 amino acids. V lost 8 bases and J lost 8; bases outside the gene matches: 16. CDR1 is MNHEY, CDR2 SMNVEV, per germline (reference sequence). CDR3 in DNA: TGTGCCAGCTTTCCCCTCCCGGGACTAGCCTGGGATGAGCAGTTCTTC. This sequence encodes CASFPLPGLAWDEQFF.

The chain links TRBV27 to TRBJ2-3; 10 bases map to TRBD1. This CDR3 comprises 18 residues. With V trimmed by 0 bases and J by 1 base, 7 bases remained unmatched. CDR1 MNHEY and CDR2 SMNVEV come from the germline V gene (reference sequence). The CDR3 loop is CASSLSGQGLVGTDTQYF. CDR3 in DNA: TGTGCCAGCAGTTTATCGGGACAGGGGTTGGTTGGCACAGATACGCAGTATTTT.

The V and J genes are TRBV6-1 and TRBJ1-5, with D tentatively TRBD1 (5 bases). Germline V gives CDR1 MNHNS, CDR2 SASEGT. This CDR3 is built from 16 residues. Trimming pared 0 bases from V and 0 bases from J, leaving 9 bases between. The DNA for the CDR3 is TGTGCCAGCAGTGAAGCCGGGGCATATAGCAATCAGCCCCAGCATTTT. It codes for CASSEAGAYSNQPQHF.

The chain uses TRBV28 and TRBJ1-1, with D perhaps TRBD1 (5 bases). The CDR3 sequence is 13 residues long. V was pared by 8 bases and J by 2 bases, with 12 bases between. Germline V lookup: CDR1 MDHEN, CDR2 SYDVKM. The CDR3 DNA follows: TGTGCCAGCCTTCAACGGGGCAACACTGAAGCTTTCTTT. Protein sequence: CASLQRGNTEAFF.

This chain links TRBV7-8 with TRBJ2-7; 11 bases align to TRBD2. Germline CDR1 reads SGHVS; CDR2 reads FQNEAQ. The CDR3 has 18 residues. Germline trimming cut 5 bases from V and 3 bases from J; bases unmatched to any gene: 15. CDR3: CASSLGLAGLPSHYEQYF. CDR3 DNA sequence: TGTGCCAGCAGCCTCGGACTAGCGGGTCTTCCGTCCCACTACGAGCAGTACTTC.

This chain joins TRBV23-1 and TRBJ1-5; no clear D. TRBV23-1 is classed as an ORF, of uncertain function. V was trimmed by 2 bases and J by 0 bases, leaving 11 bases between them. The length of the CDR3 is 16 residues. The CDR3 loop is CASSQRPDDSNQPQHF. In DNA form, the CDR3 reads TGCGCCAGCAGTCAACGGCCGGATGATAGCAATCAGCCCCAGCATTTT.

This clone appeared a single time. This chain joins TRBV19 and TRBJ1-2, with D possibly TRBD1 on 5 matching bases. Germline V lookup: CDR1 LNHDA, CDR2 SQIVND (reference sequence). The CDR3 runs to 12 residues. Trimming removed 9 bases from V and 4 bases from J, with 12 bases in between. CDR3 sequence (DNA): TGTGCCAGCTCTACCGGGACCTATGGCTACACCTTC. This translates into CASSTGTYGYTF.

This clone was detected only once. As DNA, the CDR3 is TGTGCCAGCAGCTTAGGTGTCGCCGGGCCCGCCGACGAGCAGTACTTC. The encoded protein is CASSLGVAGPADEQYF. V usage is TRBV7-9 and J usage is TRBJ2-7; D ambiguous. The germline V gene has CDR1 SEHNR and CDR2 FQNEAQ (reference sequence). Trimming stripped 1 base from V and 5 bases from J, with 18 bases between. This CDR3 has 16 amino acids.

CDR3 protein: CASSQDEVGNEQFF. The CDR3 DNA reads as TGTGCCAGCAGCCAAGACGAGGTCGGCAATGAGCAGTTCTTC. This chain uses TRBV4-2 with TRBJ2-1; D ambiguous. This CDR3 contains 14 residues. Trimming removed 0 bases at V and 6 bases at J, with 9 bases between. Germline V gives CDR1 LGHNA, CDR2 YNFKEQ.

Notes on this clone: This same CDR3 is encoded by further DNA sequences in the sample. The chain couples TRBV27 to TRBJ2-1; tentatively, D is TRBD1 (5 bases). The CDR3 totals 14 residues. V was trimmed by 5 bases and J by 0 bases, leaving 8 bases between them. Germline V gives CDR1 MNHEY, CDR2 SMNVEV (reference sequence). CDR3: CASSRQSSYNEQFF. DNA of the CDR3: TGTGCCAGCAGTCGACAGAGCTCCTACAATGAGCAGTTCTTC.

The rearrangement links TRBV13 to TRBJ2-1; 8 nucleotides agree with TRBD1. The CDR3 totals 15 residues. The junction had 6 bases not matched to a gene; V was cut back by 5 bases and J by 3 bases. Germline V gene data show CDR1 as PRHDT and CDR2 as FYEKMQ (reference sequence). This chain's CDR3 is CASSLRGPGYNEQFF. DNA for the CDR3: TGTGCCAGCAGCCTCAGGGGGCCCGGCTACAATGAGCAGTTCTTC.

In DNA form, the CDR3 reads TGTGCCAGCACTATTGGGGGTAACACTGAAGCTTTCTTT. Its translation: CASTIGGNTEAFF. The chain uses TRBV2 and TRBJ1-1; D might be TRBD1 (5 bases). This CDR3 contains 13 residues. From germline, CDR1 is SNHLY and CDR2 FYNNEI. Trimming cost V 7 bases and J 2 bases, with 11 bases left between them.

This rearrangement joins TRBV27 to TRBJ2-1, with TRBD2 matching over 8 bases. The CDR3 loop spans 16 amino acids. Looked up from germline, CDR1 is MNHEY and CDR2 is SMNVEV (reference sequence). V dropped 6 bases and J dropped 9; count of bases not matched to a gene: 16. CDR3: CASSHRSGSVLGEQFF. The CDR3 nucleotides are TGTGCCAGCAGCCACAGAAGCGGGAGTGTTTTAGGTGAGCAGTTCTTC.